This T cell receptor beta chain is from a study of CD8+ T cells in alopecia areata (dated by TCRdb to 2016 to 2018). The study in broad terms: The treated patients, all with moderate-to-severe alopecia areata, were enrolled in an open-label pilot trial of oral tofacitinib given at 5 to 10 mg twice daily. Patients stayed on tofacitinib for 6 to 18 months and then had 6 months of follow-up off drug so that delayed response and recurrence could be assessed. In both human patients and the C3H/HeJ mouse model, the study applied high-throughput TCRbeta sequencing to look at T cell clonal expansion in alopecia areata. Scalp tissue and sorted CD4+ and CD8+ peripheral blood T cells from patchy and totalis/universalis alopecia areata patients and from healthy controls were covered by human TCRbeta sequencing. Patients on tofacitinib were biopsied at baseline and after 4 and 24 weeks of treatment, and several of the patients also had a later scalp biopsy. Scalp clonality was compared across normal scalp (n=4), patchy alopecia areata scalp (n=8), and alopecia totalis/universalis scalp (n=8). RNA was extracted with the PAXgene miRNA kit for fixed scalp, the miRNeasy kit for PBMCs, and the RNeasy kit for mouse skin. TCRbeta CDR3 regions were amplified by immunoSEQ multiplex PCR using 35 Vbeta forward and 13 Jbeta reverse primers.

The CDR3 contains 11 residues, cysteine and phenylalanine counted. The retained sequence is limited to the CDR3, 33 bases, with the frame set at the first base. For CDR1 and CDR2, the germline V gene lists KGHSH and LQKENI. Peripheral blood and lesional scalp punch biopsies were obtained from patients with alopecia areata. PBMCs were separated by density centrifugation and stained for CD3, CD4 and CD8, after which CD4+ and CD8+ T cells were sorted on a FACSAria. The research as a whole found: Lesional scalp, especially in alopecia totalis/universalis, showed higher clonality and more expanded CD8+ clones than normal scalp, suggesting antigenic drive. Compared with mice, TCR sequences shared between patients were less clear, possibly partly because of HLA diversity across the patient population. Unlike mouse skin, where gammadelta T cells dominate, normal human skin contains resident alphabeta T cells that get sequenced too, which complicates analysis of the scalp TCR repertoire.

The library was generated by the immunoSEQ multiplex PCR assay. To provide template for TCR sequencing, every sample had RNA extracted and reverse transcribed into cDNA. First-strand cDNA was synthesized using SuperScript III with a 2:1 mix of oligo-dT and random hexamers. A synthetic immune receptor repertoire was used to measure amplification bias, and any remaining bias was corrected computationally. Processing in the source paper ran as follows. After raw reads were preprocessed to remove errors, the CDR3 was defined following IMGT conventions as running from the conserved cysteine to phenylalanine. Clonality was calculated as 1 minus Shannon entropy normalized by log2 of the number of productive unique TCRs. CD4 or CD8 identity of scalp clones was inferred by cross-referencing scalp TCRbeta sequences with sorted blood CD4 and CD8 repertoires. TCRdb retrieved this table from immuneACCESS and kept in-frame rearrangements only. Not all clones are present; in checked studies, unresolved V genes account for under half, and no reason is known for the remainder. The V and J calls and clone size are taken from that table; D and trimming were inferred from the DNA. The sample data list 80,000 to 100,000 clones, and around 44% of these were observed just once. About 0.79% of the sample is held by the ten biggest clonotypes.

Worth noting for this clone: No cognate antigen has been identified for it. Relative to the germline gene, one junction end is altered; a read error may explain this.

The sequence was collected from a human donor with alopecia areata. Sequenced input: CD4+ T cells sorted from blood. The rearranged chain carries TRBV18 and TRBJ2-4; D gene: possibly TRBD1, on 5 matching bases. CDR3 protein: CASRRRTTTTF. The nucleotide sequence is TGTGCCAGCCGACGCAGGACAACTACGACCTTC.